This T cell receptor (beta chain) was obtained from a study of blood T cell repertoires in COVID-19. Study in general: T cells, B-cell-depleted T cells, or PBMCs provided the cDNA or gDNA that served as material.

This clone has just a few counts. In the original workflow: Amplification with reference gene primers provided the estimates of nucleated cell counts. Assay used: immunoSEQ multiplex PCR; TCRdb lists only in-frame clones, some missing. That table supplies the V and J calls and clone size; D and trimming were determined from the DNA. Of under 250,000 clones listed, approximately 88% were seen once; the top ten hold about 4%. The V gene's germline CDR1 is MGHDK and CDR2 SYGVNS. This CDR3 comprises 15 residues. V was trimmed by 4 bases and J by 0 bases, leaving 10 bases between them. This study enrolled people aged 18 to 89 from around 26 US geographic areas. Cohort assignment relied on participant-reported clinical history.

V usage is TRBV25-1 and J usage is TRBJ1-5; TRBD1 might be the D (6 bases). This sequence was found in a woman in her 30s who had been exposed to COVID-19. The sequenced sample was PBMCs or T cells enriched from blood (not recorded which). The DNA of the CDR3 is TGTGCCAGCAGTGGGGGACACCATAGCAATCAGCCCCAGCATTTT. Translated, it gives CASSGGHHSNQPQHF. Based on the CDR3 plus reference TRBV25-1 and TRBJ1-5, the full variable domain is EADIYQTPRYLVIGTGKKITLECSQTMGHDKMYWYQQDPGMELHLIHYSYGVNSTEKGDLSSESTVSRIRTEHFPLTLESARPSHTSQYLCASSGGHHSNQPQHFGDGTRLSIL.